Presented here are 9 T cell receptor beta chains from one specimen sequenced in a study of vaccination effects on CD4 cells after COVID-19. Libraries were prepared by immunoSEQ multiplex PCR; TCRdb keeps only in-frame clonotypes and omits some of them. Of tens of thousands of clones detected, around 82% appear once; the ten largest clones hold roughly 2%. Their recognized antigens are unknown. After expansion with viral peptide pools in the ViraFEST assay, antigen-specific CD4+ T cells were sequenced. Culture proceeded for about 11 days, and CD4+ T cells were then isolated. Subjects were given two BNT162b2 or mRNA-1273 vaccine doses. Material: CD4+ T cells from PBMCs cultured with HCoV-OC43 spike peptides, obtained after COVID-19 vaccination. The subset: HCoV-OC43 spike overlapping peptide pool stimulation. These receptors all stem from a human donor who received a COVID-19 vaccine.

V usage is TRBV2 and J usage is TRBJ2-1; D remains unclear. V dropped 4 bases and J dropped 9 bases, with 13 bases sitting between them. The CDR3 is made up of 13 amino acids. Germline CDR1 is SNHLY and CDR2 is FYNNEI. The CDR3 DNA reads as TGTGCCAGCAGTGCCGAACGTCTGACTGAGCAGTTCTTC. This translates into CASSAERLTEQFF.

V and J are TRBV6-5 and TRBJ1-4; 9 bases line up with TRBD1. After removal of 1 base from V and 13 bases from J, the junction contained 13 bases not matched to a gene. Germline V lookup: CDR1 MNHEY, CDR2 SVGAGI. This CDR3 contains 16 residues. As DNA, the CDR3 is TGTGCCAGCAGTTACTTGGGACAGGGCCGCAATGTGGGACTGTTTTTT. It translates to CASSYLGQGRNVGLFF.

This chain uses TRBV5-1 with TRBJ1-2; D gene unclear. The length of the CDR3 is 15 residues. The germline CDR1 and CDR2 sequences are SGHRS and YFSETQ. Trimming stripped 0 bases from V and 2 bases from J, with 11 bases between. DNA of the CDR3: TGCGCCAGCAGCTTGGGGAGCGGTGGGAACTATGGCTACACCTTC. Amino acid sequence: CASSLGSGGNYGYTF.

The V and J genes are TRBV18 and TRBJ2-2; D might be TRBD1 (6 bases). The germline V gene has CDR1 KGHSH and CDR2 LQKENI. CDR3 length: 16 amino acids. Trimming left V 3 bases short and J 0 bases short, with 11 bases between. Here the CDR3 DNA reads TGTGCCAGCTCACCTGGGGGCGGAACGAACACCGGGGAGCTGTTTTTT. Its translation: CASSPGGGTNTGELFF.

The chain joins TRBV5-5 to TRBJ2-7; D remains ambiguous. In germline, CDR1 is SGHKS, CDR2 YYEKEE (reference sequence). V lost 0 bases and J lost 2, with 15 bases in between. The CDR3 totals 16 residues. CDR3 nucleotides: TGTGCCAGCAGCTTGGCCGCGAGCCCCACCACCTACGAGCAGTACGTC. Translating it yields CASSLAASPTTYEQYV.

CDR3 loop: CASSLRDRGKDTQYF. As DNA, the CDR3 is TGTGCCAGCAGTCTCCGGGACAGGGGGAAAGATACGCAGTATTTT. The rearrangement uses TRBV7-2 and TRBJ2-3; 11 nucleotides line up with TRBD1. This CDR3 region has 15 residues. Looked up from germline, CDR1 is SGHTA and CDR2 is FQGNSA. With V trimmed by 6 bases and J by 5 bases, 7 bases remained unmatched.

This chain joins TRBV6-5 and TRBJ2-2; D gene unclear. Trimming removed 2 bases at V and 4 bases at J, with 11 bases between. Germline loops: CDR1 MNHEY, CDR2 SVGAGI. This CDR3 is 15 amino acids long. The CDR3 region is CASSYLTSGTGELFF. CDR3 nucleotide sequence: TGTGCCAGCAGTTACCTAACATCGGGCACCGGGGAGCTGTTTTTT.

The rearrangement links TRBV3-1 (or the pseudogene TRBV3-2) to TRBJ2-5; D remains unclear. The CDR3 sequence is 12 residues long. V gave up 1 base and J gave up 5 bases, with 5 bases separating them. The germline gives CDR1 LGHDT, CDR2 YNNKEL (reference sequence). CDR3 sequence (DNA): TGTGCCAGCAGCCAAGTATTGGAGACCCAGTACTTC. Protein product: CASSQVLETQYF.

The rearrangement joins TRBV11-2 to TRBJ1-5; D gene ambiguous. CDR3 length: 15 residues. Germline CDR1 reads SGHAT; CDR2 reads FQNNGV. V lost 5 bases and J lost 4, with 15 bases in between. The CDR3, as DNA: TGTGCCAGCAGCAAAGATACGGGTCTTAATCAGCCCCAGCATTTT. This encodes CASSKDTGLNQPQHF.